The 18 T cell receptor beta chains listed next were all sequenced from one sample in a study of blood T cell repertoires in COVID-19. Libraries were prepared by immunoSEQ multiplex PCR; TCRdb keeps only in-frame clonotypes and omits some of them. Here the sample spans under 350,000 clones, just over 85% being singletons. Material for sequencing was PBMCs or T cells enriched from blood (not recorded which). The receptors derive from a woman in her 40s with acute COVID-19.

The chain couples TRBV7-2 to TRBJ2-5, with 10 bases identical to TRBD1. The CDR3 is 15 amino acids. The V gene's germline CDR1 is SGHTA and CDR2 FQGNSA. J was trimmed by 7 bases and V by 4 bases; bases with no gene match: 9. CDR3 sequence: CASSSFQGQGGTQYF. The CDR3 DNA is TGTGCCAGCAGCTCCTTCCAAGGACAGGGGGGGACCCAGTACTTC.

The chain combines TRBV5-1 with TRBJ2-5; 9 positions agree with TRBD2. J lost 4 bases, V lost 3 bases, and 4 bases had no gene match. The CDR3 loop spans 14 amino acids. Germline-derived CDR1 and CDR2 are SGHRS and YFSETQ. This CDR3 is CASSSGLAGETQYF. For the CDR3, the DNA is TGCGCCAGCAGCTCGGGACTAGCCGGAGAGACCCAGTACTTC.

V usage is TRBV19 and J usage is TRBJ1-1; D is unclear. V was trimmed by 2 bases and J by 0 bases, leaving 4 bases between them. Germline loops: CDR1 LNHDA, CDR2 SQIVND (reference sequence). This CDR3 region has 13 residues. The CDR3 DNA sequence: TGTGCCAGTAGTATAACACTGAACACTGAAGCTTTCTTT. Translated: CASSITLNTEAFF.

This chain joins TRBV29-1 and TRBJ1-2; weak D call: TRBD1 (5 bases). The CDR3 is 12 amino acids. Trimming took 3 bases from V and 1 from J, leaving 6 bases between them. The germline V gene has CDR1 SQVTM and CDR2 ANQGSEA. The CDR3 nucleotides are TGCAGCGTTGAGGGGCTTAACTATGGCTACACCTTC. Its protein is CSVEGLNYGYTF.

This clone came up a few times. V gene TRBV5-1 combines with J gene TRBJ2-1; 7 bases agree with TRBD1. The germline V gene has CDR1 SGHRS and CDR2 YFSETQ. The ends lost 4 bases at V and 5 bases at J; junction bases unmatched: 6. The CDR3 covers 14 residues. CDR3 residues: CASSLGQPNNEQFF. For the CDR3, the DNA is TGCGCCAGCAGCCTGGGACAGCCTAACAATGAGCAGTTCTTC.

The chain is built from TRBV21-1 and TRBJ2-7; no check of the table's D call, TRBD1, against the DNA was made. TRBV21-1 is designated a pseudogene. There are 11 residues in the CDR3. CDR3 region: CASSKTGWQYF. CDR3 nucleotides: TGTGCCAGCAGCAAGACAGGGTGGCAGTACTTC.

The chain carries TRBV3-1 (or the pseudogene TRBV3-2) and TRBJ2-3; D unclear. Germline values: CDR1 LGHDT, CDR2 YNNKEL (reference sequence). V lost 1 base, J lost 6 bases, and 8 bases lay in between. The CDR3 has 13 amino acids. Here the CDR3 reads CASSQGSMDTQYF. The CDR3 nucleotides are TGTGCCAGCAGCCAAGGTAGCATGGATACGCAGTATTTT.

The rearrangement links TRBV19 to TRBJ1-2; 8 bases match TRBD1. This CDR3 is built from 15 residues. With 4 bases clipped from V and 5 bases from J, the junction kept 9 bases outside the gene matches. The germline gives CDR1 LNHDA, CDR2 SQIVND (reference sequence). DNA for the CDR3: TGTGCCAGTAGTAGAGGACAGGGCCTTCAATATGGCTACACCTTC. The encoded protein is CASSRGQGLQYGYTF.

The V and J genes are TRBV19 and TRBJ1-4; a weak D match, TRBD1 (6 bases). Deletions cut 9 bases from V and 8 bases from J, with 19 bases between. The CDR3 is 14 amino acids. Per the germline V gene, CDR1 is LNHDA and CDR2 is SQIVND (reference sequence). The CDR3 nucleotides read TGTGCCAGCTACCGCGGGGGCAGTGGCGAAAAACTGTTTTTT. Protein: CASYRGGSGEKLFF.

The chain carries TRBV3-1 (or the pseudogene TRBV3-2) and TRBJ1-1; a weak D match, TRBD1 (5 bases). The CDR3 covers 15 residues. V shed 0 bases and J shed 1 base, with 9 bases lying between them. Looked up from germline, CDR1 is LGHDT and CDR2 is YNNKEL (reference sequence). In nucleotides, the CDR3 is TGTGCCAGCAGCCAAGATGGGGCGAGGAACACTGAAGCTTTCTTT. Translated, it gives CASSQDGARNTEAFF.

This clone was observed a single time. The chain employs TRBV6-2 or TRBV6-3 and TRBJ1-6; D unclear. Trimming cost V 2 bases and J 7 bases, with 3 bases left between them. The CDR3 has 12 residues. Germline CDR1 is MNHEY and CDR2 is SVGEGT. The CDR3 coding sequence is TGTGCCAGCAGTTACCCGAATTCACCCCTCCACTTT. This codes for CASSYPNSPLHF.

The rearrangement joins TRBV19 to TRBJ1-3; no firm D call. The CDR3 totals 14 residues. The germline V gene encodes CDR1 LNHDA and CDR2 SQIVND (reference sequence). V lost 6 bases and J 5 bases, leaving 14 bases between the germline ends. The CDR3 reads CASRPGTSRNTIYF. CDR3 in DNA: TGTGCCAGTAGACCAGGAACCTCGAGAAACACCATATATTTT.

V is TRBV15 and J is TRBJ2-7, with D tentatively TRBD1 (6 bases). The ends were cut back, 2 bases at V and 7 bases at J, with 15 bases in the middle. Germline V gene sequence: CDR1 LNHNV, CDR2 YYDKDF (reference sequence). The CDR3 has 14 amino acids. CDR3 in amino acids: CATSRRTDLGEQYF. The CDR3 coding sequence is TGTGCCACCAGCAGAAGGACAGATCTCGGGGAGCAGTACTTC.

The rearrangement joins TRBV5-8 to TRBJ2-4; maybe TRBD1 (6 bases). Trimming shortened V by 0 bases and J by 2 bases, and 12 bases separated the two germline ends. Germline values: CDR1 SGHTS, CDR2 YDEGEE. This CDR3 comprises 16 residues. The DNA of the CDR3 is TGTGCCAGCAGCTTGGAACAGGGACGAACCAAAAACATTCAGTACTTC. Its translation is CASSLEQGRTKNIQYF. Drawing the rest from reference TRBV5-8 and TRBJ2-4, the complete variable domain is EAGVTQSPTHLIKTRGQQATLRCSPISGHTSVYWYQQALGLGLQFLLWYDEGEERNRGNFPPRFSGRQFPNYSSELNVNALELEDSALYLCASSLEQGRTKNIQYFGAGTRLSVL.

The chain has TRBV4-3 and TRBJ2-3; 7 positions match TRBD2. Losses at the gene ends were 1 base for V and 8 bases for J; bases not matched to a gene: 6. The CDR3 consists of 14 residues. CDR1 and CDR2 (germline): LGHNA, YSLEER. In DNA form, the CDR3 reads TGCGCCAGCAGCCAAGGGGCCGCTAGCGGTACGCAGTATTTT. Translation: CASSQGAASGTQYF.

In DNA form, the CDR3 reads TGTGCCAGCAACGGAGGAAGCGGGGGGTCCTACAATGAGCAGTTCTTC. This gives the protein CASNGGSGGSYNEQFF. The V call is TRBV5-4, the J call TRBJ2-1; 9 positions agree with TRBD2. Germline V gene lookup returns CDR1 SGHNT and CDR2 YYREEE (reference sequence). This CDR3 comprises 16 residues. V shed 6 bases, J shed 1 base, and the junction held 8 bases outside the gene matches.

V and J are TRBV7-3 and TRBJ2-3; the match to TRBD2 covers 8 bases. CDR1 is SGHTA, CDR2 FQGTGA, per germline. After removal of 0 bases from V and 6 bases from J, the junction contained 2 bases not matched to a gene. The CDR3 loop spans 14 amino acids. CDR3 protein: CASSLTASGDTQYF. The CDR3 nucleotides are TGTGCCAGCAGCTTAACGGCTAGCGGGGATACGCAGTATTTT.

The chain couples TRBV2 to TRBJ1-5; no clear D. Germline assignment: CDR1 SNHLY and CDR2 FYNNEI. This CDR3 is built from 15 residues. Trimming took off 5 bases at V and 0 bases at J, with 11 bases between the two ends. The DNA of the CDR3 is TGTGCCAGCAGTATTTCGGGGTATAGCAATCAGCCCCAGCATTTT. Its translation is CASSISGYSNQPQHF.